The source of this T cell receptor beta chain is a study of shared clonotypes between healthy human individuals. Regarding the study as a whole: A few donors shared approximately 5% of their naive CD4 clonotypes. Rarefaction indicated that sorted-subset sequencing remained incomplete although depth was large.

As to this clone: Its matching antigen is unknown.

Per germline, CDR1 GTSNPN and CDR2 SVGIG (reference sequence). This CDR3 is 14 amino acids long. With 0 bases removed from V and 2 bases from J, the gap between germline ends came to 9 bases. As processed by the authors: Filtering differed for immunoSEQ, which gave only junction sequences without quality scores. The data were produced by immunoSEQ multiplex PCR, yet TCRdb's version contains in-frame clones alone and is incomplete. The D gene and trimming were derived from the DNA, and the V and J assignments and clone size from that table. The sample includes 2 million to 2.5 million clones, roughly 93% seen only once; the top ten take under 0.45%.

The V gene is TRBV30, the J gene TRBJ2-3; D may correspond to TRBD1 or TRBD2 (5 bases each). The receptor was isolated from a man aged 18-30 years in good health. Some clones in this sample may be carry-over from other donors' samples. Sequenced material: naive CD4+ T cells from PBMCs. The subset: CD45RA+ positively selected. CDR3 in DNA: TGTGCCTGGAGTGTTGGGGGTACCACAGATACGCAGTATTTT. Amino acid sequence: CAWSVGGTTDTQYF.